Detailed here is one T cell receptor (beta chain). Its antigen is not known. The data stem from a study of cytomegalovirus exposure and HLA in healthy donors. Study observations and caveats: Roughly even sequencing depth across donors was the assumption behind the presence/absence analyses. TRBV6-2, TRBV6-3 and other indistinguishable V segments were excluded.

Trimming at V came to 1 base and at J to 6 bases, leaving 8 bases not matched to a gene. This CDR3 contains 16 residues. Germline V lookup: CDR1 MGHRA, CDR2 YSYEKL. Whereas donors were nominally healthy upon sampling, unrecorded immune exposures were probable. PCR employed 60 Vbeta and 13 Jbeta primers. Data came from immunoSEQ multiplex PCR; TCRdb stores just in-frame clones and leaves some out. The sample data list tens of thousands of clones. Sequenced sample: PBMCs. This sequence originates from a man aged 35 to 55 in good health and CMV-seronegative. This chain uses TRBV4-1 with TRBJ2-1; 8 bases map to TRBD2. As DNA, the CDR3 is TGCGCCAGCAGCCAAGCGCGGGGGGCCCTTGTCAATGAGCAGTTCTTC. Protein sequence: CASSQARGALVNEQFF.